These 22 T cell receptor beta chains were sequenced from one sample in a study of blood T cells in healthy people across ages. Primed by a sample-barcoded 5' primer and a J-beta primer mix, a second PCR proceeded for 7 to 11 cycles. TCRdb redid the calling of the 5' RACE reads with MiXCR, one entry per CDR3 protein. This table holds some 1.4 million distinct CDR3 sequences, roughly 40% found once. Sequenced input: blood. These receptors were collected from a woman between 18 and 30 years old in good health.

In this sample, this clonotype turned up a few times. V and J are TRBV20-1 and TRBJ2-1; no reliable D call. Germline V gives CDR1 DFQATT, CDR2 SNEGSKA (reference sequence). V was clipped by 6 bases and J by 4 bases, with 7 bases between them. The CDR3 is 11 residues long. This CDR3 reads CSAGPYNEQFF. Here the CDR3 DNA reads TGCAGTGCGGGTCCTTACAATGAGCAGTTCTTC.

This clonotype was seen more than once but under ten times. The chain uses TRBV7-2 and TRBJ1-2; TRBD1 might be the D (6 bases). Per germline, CDR1 SGHTA and CDR2 FQGNSA. V was trimmed by 5 bases and J by 7 bases, leaving 20 bases between them. The CDR3 extends over 15 amino acids. Here the CDR3 DNA reads TGTGCCAGCAGCCCTAGGGGGTGGTCGGTTAGTGGCTACACCTTC. Protein: CASSPRGWSVSGYTF.

The CDR3 nucleotides read TGTGCCAGCAGTCTCTGGACTAGCGGGAAGGGCTACAATGAGCAGTTCTTC. Its protein is CASSLWTSGKGYNEQFF. The chain employs TRBV12-3 or TRBV12-4 and TRBJ2-1; 12 nucleotides align to TRBD2. With V trimmed by 5 bases and J by 3 bases, 8 bases remained unmatched. This CDR3 is built from 17 residues.

This clonotype was counted a few times. This chain uses TRBV2 with TRBJ2-3, with no clear D. The V gene's germline CDR1 is SNHLY and CDR2 FYNNEI. The CDR3 is made up of 15 amino acids. Between the trimmed V and J ends, which lost 3 bases and 1 base, there was a span of 11 bases. Here the CDR3 DNA reads TGTGCCAGCAGTGAGGCCCCTTCTCGCACAGATACGCAGTATTTT. Residues: CASSEAPSRTDTQYF.

This clonotype was seen only a few times. J is TRBJ2-1 and V is TRBV20-1, with 14 bases fitting TRBD2. Germline V gene lookup returns CDR1 DFQATT and CDR2 SNEGSKA (reference sequence). J was trimmed by 3 bases and V by 0 bases; bases with no gene match: 10. The CDR3 is 19 residues long. The CDR3 coding sequence is TGCAGTGCTAGAGAGGGGGTAAGACTAGCGGGAGGGCTCTACAATGAGCAGTTCTTC. Translating gives CSAREGVRLAGGLYNEQFF.

This clonotype showed up just a few times. The chain couples TRBV29-1 to TRBJ1-1; tentative D call: TRBD1 (6 bases). CDR1 is SQVTM and CDR2 is ANQGSEA in the germline V gene. The V and J ends lost 7 bases and 5 bases respectively, with 26 bases between them. The length of the CDR3 is 16 residues. CDR3 nucleotide sequence: TGCAGCGCCGTGGGAGAATCGACAGGCGGGGGTACTGAAGCTTTCTTT. Translating it yields CSAVGESTGGGTEAFF.

On this clonotype itself: At one of its ends the junction is not consistent with the germline gene, which may arise from a read error. The rearrangement uses TRBV4-1 and TRBJ1-2; tentative D call: TRBD1 (5 bases). This CDR3 region has 14 residues. Looked up from germline, CDR1 is MGHRA and CDR2 is YSYEKL. CDR3 loop: CASSHRQSDYGYTF. The CDR3 DNA sequence: TGCGCCAGCAGCCATAGACAGAGCGACTACGGCTACACCTTC.

The chain joins TRBV5-1 to TRBJ2-7, with 8 positions matching TRBD2. The J call may be wrong; the DNA end is better matched by TRBJ2-5. Germline assignment: CDR1 SGHRS and CDR2 YFSETQ. This CDR3 is built from 13 residues. CDR3 loop: CASSGGLGGTQYF. The CDR3 DNA reads as TGCGCCAGCAGCGGGGGACTAGGCGGGACCCAGTACTTC.

This clonotype was observed a few times. The V gene is TRBV4-1, the J gene TRBJ2-1; D not resolved. CDR3 length equals 14 residues. V dropped 1 base and J dropped 6 bases, with 10 bases sitting between them. Germline CDR1 reads MGHRA; CDR2 reads YSYEKL. The CDR3 region is CASSQGLNANEQFF. CDR3 DNA sequence: TGCGCCAGCAGCCAAGGACTTAATGCCAATGAGCAGTTCTTC.

This chain joins TRBV7-9 and TRBJ2-1; 8 bases are a match to TRBD2. The CDR3 totals 16 residues. Per germline, CDR1 SEHNR and CDR2 FQNEAQ (reference sequence). The ends lost 2 bases at V and 4 bases at J; junction bases unmatched: 7. Here the CDR3 DNA reads TGTGCCAGCAGCTTAAGGGCCAGCGGGGGTTACAATGAGCAGTTCTTC. Its protein product is CASSLRASGGYNEQFF.

The chain employs TRBV7-2 and TRBJ2-5, with a possible D match to TRBD1 (6 bases). Germline V gene lookup returns CDR1 SGHTA and CDR2 FQGNSA. Trimming shortened V by 6 bases and J by 11 bases, and 25 bases separated the two germline ends. The CDR3 consists of 15 residues. The CDR3 nucleotides read TGTGCCAGCAGGACTACAGGGTCCACCTACAATGAGCAGTACTTC. It yields the protein CASRTTGSTYNEQYF.

This sequence joins TRBV20-1 and TRBJ1-5; TRBD1 aligns across 9 bases. CDR1 DFQATT and CDR2 SNEGSKA come from the germline V gene (reference sequence). Trimming removed 6 bases from V and 4 bases from J; junction bases left unmatched: 10. CDR3 length: 15 residues. CDR3 protein: CSAPDRGSGNQPQHF. The CDR3 DNA reads as TGCAGTGCGCCGGACAGGGGAAGTGGTAATCAGCCCCAGCATTTT.

The rearrangement joins TRBV5-1 to TRBJ2-3; D is possibly TRBD1 or TRBD2 (5 bases each). CDR1 is SGHRS, CDR2 YFSETQ, per germline. V was clipped by 6 bases and J by 6 bases, with 14 bases between them. The CDR3 consists of 13 residues. The CDR3 sequence is CASMRGAEDTQYF. As DNA, the CDR3 is TGCGCCAGCATGAGGGGCGCGGAGGATACGCAGTATTTT. The full variable domain, completed using reference TRBV5-1 and TRBJ2-3, is KAGVTQTPRYLIKTRGQQVTLSCSPISGHRSVSWYQQTPGQGLQFLFEYFSETQRNKGNFPGRFSGRQFSNSRSEMNVSTLELGDSALYLCASMRGAEDTQYFGPGTRLTVL.

This clonotype was seen only a few times. This chain joins TRBV5-6 and TRBJ2-4; D assignment may be TRBD1 or TRBD2 (5 bases each). Germline values: CDR1 SGHDT, CDR2 YYEEEE. The CDR3 is 17 residues long. V lost 0 bases and J 0 bases, leaving 13 bases between the germline ends. The CDR3 is CASSLGGDFLAKNIQYF. CDR3 nucleotide sequence: TGTGCCAGCAGCTTGGGAGGGGATTTTTTAGCCAAAAACATTCAGTACTTC.

The chain combines TRBV12-3 or TRBV12-4 with TRBJ2-5; the D gene is possibly TRBD1 (6 bases). The better agreement between TRBJ2-7 and the DNA end casts doubt on the J call. The CDR3 loop spans 15 amino acids. In DNA, the CDR3 is TGTGCCAGCAGTGCATACCCAGGGGAACCCTACGAGCAGTACTTC. Its protein is CASSAYPGEPYEQYF.

The gene calls are TRBV20-1 and TRBJ2-1, with TRBD2 matching 7 bases. Matching the DNA end better, TRBJ2-7 makes the J call doubtful. The CDR3 sequence is 14 residues long. The germline V gene encodes CDR1 DFQATT and CDR2 SNEGSKA (reference sequence). DNA of the CDR3: TGCAGTGCCCCGGGCGGGAGCTCCTACAATGAGCAGTACTTC. Translating gives CSAPGGSSYNEQYF.

On this clonotype itself: The junction departs from the called germline gene at one end, perhaps through a read error. The genes are TRBV7-3 and TRBJ2-1, with D unresolved. CDR3 length: 16 amino acids. Germline V lookup: CDR1 SGHTA, CDR2 FQGTGA. The CDR3 nucleotides read TGTGCCAGCGGCTTAAAATACGAGGCCGGCTACAATGAGCAGTTCTTC. Translating gives CASGLKYEAGYNEQFF.

The rearrangement joins TRBV19 to TRBJ2-1, with a tentative D call TRBD2 (7 bases). This CDR3 has 17 amino acids. Germline V lookup: CDR1 LNHDA, CDR2 SQIVND (reference sequence). Trimming shortened V by 6 bases and J by 1 base, and 19 bases separated the two germline ends. CDR3 amino acids: CASSIRGGRNSYNEQFF. CDR3 coding DNA: TGTGCCAGTAGCATCAGGGGCGGGAGAAATTCCTACAATGAGCAGTTCTTC. Drawing the rest from reference TRBV19 and TRBJ2-1, the complete variable domain is DGGITQSPKYLFRKEGQNVTLSCEQNLNHDAMYWYRQDPGQGLRLIYYSQIVNDFQKGDIAEGYSVSREKKESFPLTVTSAQKNPTAFYLCASSIRGGRNSYNEQFFGPGTRLTVL.

In this sample, this clonotype turned up a few times. The J gene is TRBJ2-5, the V gene TRBV4-1; a weak D match, TRBD1 (6 bases). CDR3 length: 12 residues. The germline CDR1 and CDR2 sequences are MGHRA and YSYEKL. V lost 1 base, J lost 10 bases, and 10 bases lay in between. The DNA of the CDR3 is TGCGCCAGCAGCCAAGTAGGGGGAATCCAGTACTTC. It is translated as CASSQVGGIQYF.

There are a few counts of this clonotype. This chain uses TRBV25-1 with TRBJ1-2, with D maybe TRBD1 (5 bases). CDR3 size: 14 residues. Trimming pared 1 base from V and 8 bases from J, leaving 14 bases between. The germline gives CDR1 MGHDK, CDR2 SYGVNS. The DNA of the CDR3 is TGTGCCAGCAGTGAATGGACCCTCGGGGGAGGCTACACCTTC. This encodes CASSEWTLGGGYTF.

This clonotype was counted a few times. The chain recombines TRBV3-1 with TRBJ1-6, with TRBD1 matching 7 bases. Germline CDR1 is LGHDT and CDR2 is YNNKEL (reference sequence). CDR3 length: 15 residues. The trim removed 1 base at V and 10 bases at J, leaving 7 bases unmatched. In DNA, the CDR3 is TGTGCCAGCAGCCAAGCCGACAGGGAACGATCACCCCTCCACTTT. Translation gives CASSQADRERSPLHF.

This clonotype occurred a few times. This chain uses TRBV10-3 with TRBJ1-1; tentatively, D is TRBD1 (6 bases). V shed 6 bases and J shed 8 bases, with 10 bases lying between them. The CDR3 is made up of 11 amino acids. CDR1 is ENHRY, CDR2 SYGVKD, per germline. This CDR3 is CAIREDREAFF. In DNA, the CDR3 is TGTGCCATCAGAGAAGACAGGGAAGCTTTCTTT.